The clone carrying this TCR beta chain was observed a single time. What it recognizes is unknown. This specimen comes from a study of CD8+ T cells in alopecia areata. Study findings and constraints: Sharing of TCR sequences between patients (possibly for HLA-related reasons) was less clear than in mice.

Germline V gives CDR1 SGHTA, CDR2 FQGTGA. With 5 bases removed from V and 4 bases from J, the gap between germline ends came to 19 bases. The CDR3 covers 16 residues. After isolation, RNA underwent reverse transcription to generate cDNA as the sequencing template. The protocol was immunoSEQ multiplex PCR, while the TCRdb copy is restricted to in-frame clones and leaves out a portion. Among approximately 54,000 clones listed, 96% were seen once. The rearrangement links TRBV7-3 to TRBJ2-3; D perhaps matches TRBD2 (7 bases). The sequence was obtained from a human donor with alopecia areata. The specimen comprised CD8+ T cells sorted from blood, sampled at week 0. The CDR3 is CASSEIGGGLADTQYF. In nucleotides, the CDR3 is TGTGCCAGCAGCGAGATTGGCGGGGGCCTTGCAGATACGCAGTATTTT.